Sequencing of this T cell receptor beta chain was carried out in a study of T-cell reconstitution after alpha-beta-depleted transplantation in children listed by TCRdb under 2016. Background on the whole study: The study quantitatively tracked T-cell immune reconstitution after TCRalphabeta/CD19-depleted allogeneic hematopoietic cell transplantation in children using TCR repertoire profiling.

About this clonotype: The specificity of this receptor is unknown. No much larger clone exists at a distance of one base, and base qualities are not known.

V is cut by 3 bases and J by 5 bases, and the space between the germline ends is 13 bases. Sequences SQVTM (CDR1) and ANQGSEA (CDR2) are obtained from the germline V gene. The CDR3 has 13 amino acids, counting the end cysteine and phenylalanine. Only CDR3 DNA remains: 39 bases, in frame from the first base. The library was produced with PCR. TCRdb shows the sequencer as Illumina HiSeq 2500. To normalize quantification of the TCRbeta repertoire, the TCR libraries were built with molecular barcoding that relied on unique molecular identifiers. In-frame beta chains were kept once TCRdb had trimmed the public reads at Q25 with fastp and called clones with MiXCR. Identical CDR3 proteins give one entry, which carries the most common genes and DNA. Across this sample there are some 590,000 distinct CDR3 sequences, with roughly a tenth seen only once. The leading ten clones occupy less than 5% of the sample.

The origin of this receptor is a human donor who donated a stem cell graft to a child with acute myeloid leukemia. The chain is made from TRBV29-1 and TRBJ2-5; TRBD1 is possibly the D segment (6 matching bases). This specimen consisted of PBMCs from the stem cell graft donor, obtained from the stem cell graft. The CDR3 sequence is CSVDTKGVETQYF. The bases are TGCAGCGTTGATACGAAGGGGGTTGAGACCCAGTACTTC.